Listed below are T cell receptor beta chains from one sample, sequenced in a study of blood T cell repertoires in COVID-19. Assay: immunoSEQ multiplex PCR; the TCRdb copy retains only in-frame clones and omits some. This sample carries roughly 150,000 clones, 88% of them seen once, and the ten largest clones take around 2.1%. Input material: peripheral blood. The receptors derive from a man aged 50-59 years who had recovered from COVID-19. The CDR3 runs from the conserved cysteine through the conserved F or W. The order of the fields is J gene, V gene, D gene, CDR3 protein. D genes are given only for firm matches.

TRBJ1-1 | TRBV18 | . | CASSPPPVMNTEAFF
TRBJ2-6 | TRBV30 | TRBD1 | CAWSVQGAISGANVLTF
TRBJ1-6 | TRBV28 | TRBD1 | CASTQPRDRDNSPLHF
TRBJ2-7 | TRBV7-3 | . | CASSAGTSYEQYF
TRBJ2-7 | TRBV5-1 | TRBD2 | CASSSTTSGRGEQYF
TRBJ2-7 | TRBV11-2 | . | CASSLLGVGEQYF
TRBJ2-3 | TRBV5-4 | TRBD1 | CASSLVVRGTDTQYF
TRBJ2-1 | TRBV5-4 | . | CASSLMAGIKNEQFF
TRBJ2-2 | TRBV7-6 | TRBD2 | CASSSQWASGRENTGELFF
TRBJ2-5 | TRBV6-2/TRBV6-3 | . | CASSYSIKGQRDLETQYF
TRBJ2-5 | TRBV27 | . | CASSFYGQGEAQYF
TRBJ2-7 | TRBV7-9 | TRBD1 | CASSLEDRGIYEQYF
TRBJ2-1 | TRBV7-2 | TRBD2 | CASSLAGTSGSSSYNEQFF
TRBJ2-7 | TRBV5-6 | TRBD1 | CASSSVGQGIYEQYF
TRBJ2-1 | TRBV27 | TRBD2 | CASSSPTSGRRDEQFF
TRBJ2-2 | TRBV28 | . | CATLSSPGELFF
TRBJ2-2 | TRBV10-3 | . | CAIREDSYTGELFF
TRBJ2-7 | TRBV19 | TRBD1 | CASSIGRTGLHEQYF
TRBJ2-7 | TRBV5-1 | . | CASSLVQGYEQYF
TRBJ1-1 | TRBV19 | TRBD1 | CASSWTGAHTEAFF
TRBJ2-2 | TRBV7-2 | . | CASRRQNTGELFF
TRBJ1-4 | TRBV4-2 | . | CASSEVSVANEKLFF
TRBJ2-7 | TRBV5-1 | TRBD2 | CASSLGPGGTSGTNVYEQYF
TRBJ2-3 | TRBV4-1 | TRBD1 | CASSLSGTGGSTDTQYF
TRBJ2-7 | TRBV5-1 | . | CASSPTGQYEQYF
TRBJ1-5 | TRBV6-2/TRBV6-3 | . | CASSYGGLGSNQPQHF
TRBJ1-2 | TRBV5-1 | TRBD1 | CASSLGSGGSGYTF
TRBJ1-1 | TRBV10-1 | . | CASSEGLAAFF
TRBJ1-2 | TRBV12-3/TRBV12-4 | . | CASSRQNYGYTF
TRBJ2-1 | TRBV7-3 | TRBD1 | CASSPTGQSYNEQFF
TRBJ2-7 | TRBV6-5 | TRBD1 | CAIADRRGSEQYF
TRBJ1-1 | TRBV18 | TRBD1 | CASSSGGRMNTEAFF
TRBJ1-2 | TRBV18 | TRBD1 | CASSRVTGGANGYTF
TRBJ1-3 | TRBV6-6 | . | CASSRASAGNTIYF
TRBJ1-1 | TRBV3-1/TRBV3-2 | TRBD1 | CASSQVGTGRNTEAFF
TRBJ2-7 | TRBV11-2 | TRBD1 | CASSPSGTVSYEQYF
TRBJ2-3 | TRBV11-3 | TRBD2 | CASSLGSIAGASTDTQYF
TRBJ1-6 | TRBV27 | TRBD1 | CASRLGTGVSPLHF
TRBJ1-2 | TRBV7-2 | . | CASSLGLGAGYGYTF
TRBJ2-1 | TRBV6-6 | TRBD1 | CASSYSRTGAGNEQFF
TRBJ1-4 | TRBV30 | . | CAWKRQGYEKLFF
TRBJ2-2 | TRBV27 | . | CASSSRSGGELFF
TRBJ1-1 | TRBV7-8 | . | CASSSPAGIFMNTEAFF
TRBJ2-5 | TRBV7-3 | TRBD2 | CASSPGGAGGETQYF
TRBJ2-3 | TRBV11-2 | . | CASRIYRVMGDTQYF
TRBJ2-2 | TRBV7-8 | TRBD2 | CASSSKGAGADTGELFF
TRBJ1-5 | TRBV6-5 | TRBD1 | CASSYSWDSSNQPQHF
TRBJ2-6 | TRBV19 | TRBD1 | CASSTGTGKAGANVLTF
TRBJ2-2 | TRBV5-1 | . | CASVPSRQNTGELFF